This TCR beta chain came from a study of blood T cells in healthy people across ages (dated by TCRdb to the mid-2010s). Study-wide context: In model experiments, template switching captured about one uniquely barcoded TCR beta cDNA molecule for every two T cells. To track age-related changes in TCR beta repertoire diversity, the study relied on deep sequencing normalized with unique cDNA molecular identifiers. The donors were divided into four age groups: young (average around 15 years), middle-aged (about 40), aged (about 62) and long-lived (around 80). Donors of different ages were randomly distributed across sequencing lanes to avoid experimental bias. For two donors (one aged 18 to 30 and one aged 80 or older), the study analyzed two additional independent replicas of 1 million unique cDNA reads from the same blood draw.

The library was generated by 5' RACE. Sequencing used an Illumina HiSeq 2500. A second PCR of roughly 7 to 11 cycles was performed with a sample-barcoded 5' primer and a J-beta primer mix. Each TCR beta cDNA molecule received a unique molecular identifier from a template-switch 5' adaptor carrying 12 random nucleotides. Each sample yielded at least 3 million CDR3-containing paired-end reads. First-strand cDNA was synthesized from all RNA with the Mint cDNA synthesis kit, primed by a TRBC-specific oligonucleotide. Following uracil-DNA glycosylase treatment, all cDNA underwent a first 18-cycle PCR with the universal primers M1SS and BC2_uni_R. As for the authors' bioinformatics: For normalization, 1 million high-quality reads, each with a distinct molecular identifier, were randomly selected from each sample. Instead of being binned into consensus sequences, reads that shared molecular identifiers were thrown out. MiTCR, with a Q25 quality threshold and the strictest error-elimination algorithm, was used for CDR3 identification, clonotype clustering and error correction. A nonparametric unseen species model with Euler transformation was used to estimate a lower bound on total TCR beta diversity. The public reads were quality trimmed at Q25 with fastp and then assembled into clones with MiXCR by TCRdb, keeping productive beta chains. Every distinct CDR3 protein forms one entry, paired with its most common genes and DNA. The V and J calls were not made by the authors but by TCRdb's processing. This sample lists some 880,000 distinct CDR3 sequences; approximately 35% were detected once. 10% to 15% of the sample is in the top ten clones.

Study-wide conclusions, independent of this receptor: Because profiling used bulk unsorted PBMCs, naive and antigen-experienced compartments could not be compared conclusively. Observed TCR beta diversity per million T cells fell roughly linearly with age, and a significant reduction was already apparent by age roughly 40. The long-lived group showed more naive CD4+ T cells, fewer expanded clones and increased TCR diversity than the aged group, suggesting age selection. Because donor CMV infection status was unknown, age-related changes in expanded clonotypes were potentially confounded. A strong correlation was found between observed TCR beta diversity and the percentage of naive T cells measured by flow cytometry. Estimates of total diversity based on one million sequenced T cells were considered lower bounds and underestimates.

Donors were 39 systemically healthy Caucasian individuals from Russia aged roughly 6 to 90 years. Each donor gave ten milliliters of peripheral blood, drawn into EDTA-treated Vacutainer tubes. Ficoll-Paque density-gradient centrifugation was used to isolate PBMCs, with at least 6 million per sample. Total RNA was extracted from PBMCs with Trizol reagent, with at least 6 micrograms obtained per sample. The percentages of naive CD45RAhigh/CD27high T cells were determined by flow cytometry on a PBMC aliquot from every donor. Taken from the germline V gene (reference sequence), the CDR1 and CDR2 loops are LGHDT and YNNKEL. The CDR3 runs 14 residues from the cysteine to the phenylalanine. The sequence is cut down to CDR3 DNA, 42 bases in frame from base 1. V drops 1 base and J drops 3 bases, leaving 9 bases in between. About this clonotype itself: The clone's antigen remains unknown. No base quality values were provided; no much bigger clone lies one nucleotide off.

The TCR was taken from a man between 18 and 35 years old in good health. This chain joins TRBV3-1 to TRBJ1-1; a tentative D match to TRBD1 spans 6 bases. Specimen: blood. The CDR3 region has the sequence CASSQAYRDTEAFF. The DNA sequence reads TGTGCCAGCAGCCAAGCTTACAGGGACACTGAAGCTTTCTTT.